Given below is one T cell receptor (beta chain) in context. Its antigen is as yet unknown. This sample was taken from a study of CD8 T cells in ankylosing spondylitis. TCRdb re-called the 5' RACE reads with MiXCR, one entry per CDR3 protein. The sample lists more than 650,000 distinct CDR3 sequences; approximately 10% were seen once. Study-level points and caveats: About 8 highly homologous variants made up a TCR beta motif, and this motif appeared characteristic of ankylosing spondylitis blood. Reportedly, disease-linked clones are significantly enriched in ankylosing spondylitis patients' matched synovial fluid.

V was clipped by 6 bases and J by 0 bases, with 9 bases between them. From germline, CDR1 is DFQATT and CDR2 SNEGSKA (reference sequence). CDR3 length equals 13 residues. The genes are TRBV20-1 and TRBJ2-1, with D maybe TRBD1 (5 bases). The source material was blood, either unsorted or a sorted T cell fraction (not recorded which). The receptor's source is a male donor with ankylosing spondylitis. CDR3 sequence: CSAVQDSYNEQFF. CDR3 bases: TGCAGTGCCGTACAGGACTCCTACAATGAGCAGTTCTTC.